This T cell receptor beta chain was sequenced in a study of HIV-infected patients and healthy controls. Reverse transcription used around 540 ng RNA and constant-region primers for alpha and beta. Separate chain-specific third strand synthesis with multiplexing indices produced the alpha and beta libraries. TCRdb redid the calling of the 5' RACE reads with MiXCR, one entry per CDR3 protein. The table has around 4,300 distinct CDR3 sequences, less than 9% seen once; the top ten hold about 30%. No cell fractionation was done, so the repertoire covers all unsorted peripheral blood T cells. Enrolled donors were untreated HIV-infected adults about to begin antiretroviral therapy. This CDR3 has 12 amino acids. Deletions cut 6 bases from V and 4 bases from J, with 9 bases between.

V and J are TRBV12-3 or TRBV12-4 and TRBJ1-2; D call uncertain. The sample in question was blood, obtained before antiretroviral therapy. This receptor was taken from an adult with HIV infection. CDR3 bases: TGTGCCAGCAGCGAAGTCAGCTATGGCTACACCTTC. Translation: CASSEVSYGYTF.